This T cell receptor beta chain was found in a study of blood T cell repertoires in COVID-19. Study information: The study counted Cohort 3 donors as recovered given two negative PCRs, clearance, or symptom resolution. Donors in the United States, Italy and Spain gave samples during acute or convalescent COVID-19.

Trimming removed 4 bases at V and 6 bases at J, with 16 bases between. The length of the CDR3 is 14 residues. Germline V gives CDR1 SGHNT, CDR2 YYREEE (reference sequence). Under the authors' procedure: The assay estimated nucleated cells by amplifying reference gene primers. The repertoire was sequenced with immunoSEQ multiplex PCR; TCRdb's copy has only in-frame clones and lacks some. The V and J calls and clone size were taken over from that table, and D and trimming were inferred from the DNA. This sample has more than 200,000 clones; over 75% occur once, and the top ten carry 7% to 9%. Residents of over 20 US areas, aged about 18 to 95 years, made up the participants.

The specimen sequenced was PBMCs or T cells enriched from blood (not recorded which). The chain uses TRBV5-4 and TRBJ1-2; D gene ambiguous. This sequence originates from a young man in a cohort exposed to, infected with or recovered from COVID-19 (not recorded which). The CDR3 spells CASSAYLGEDGYTF. DNA for the CDR3: TGTGCCAGCAGCGCGTATCTTGGAGAGGATGGCTACACCTTC. Full variable domain (rest looked up from reference TRBV5-4 and TRBJ1-2): ETGVTQSPTHLIKTRGQQVTLRCSSQSGHNTVSWYQQALGQGPQFIFQYYREEENGRGNFPPRFSGLQFPNYSSELNVNALELDDSALYLCASSAYLGEDGYTFGSGTRLTVV.